These T cell receptor beta chains were read from a single sample in a study of beta chain features in type 1 diabetes. The assay was immunoSEQ multiplex PCR, and TCRdb's table has in-frame clones only and misses some. Altogether over 650,000 clones are present, over 11% being singletons, with the ten largest covering 0.03% to 0.04%. The sample was naive CD4+ T cells from blood. These receptors were collected from a man aged 18 to 35 with type 1 diabetes. Each CDR3 is given with its conserved first and last residue.

cdr3_aa: CASTALGGSYNEQFF
j_call: TRBJ2-1
v_call: TRBV21-1

cdr3_aa: CASSPFGTDKEETQYF
j_call: TRBJ2-5
v_call: TRBV27

cdr3_aa: CASSLVGGLSYEQYF
j_call: TRBJ2-7
v_call: TRBV5-1

cdr3_aa: CAWILLNKTGIPSGNTIYF
j_call: TRBJ1-3
v_call: TRBV30

cdr3_aa: CASTIGFPYEQYF
j_call: TRBJ2-7
v_call: TRBV2

cdr3_aa: CSVFQGSEVAFF
j_call: TRBJ1-1
v_call: TRBV29-1

cdr3_aa: CASSSQLLAGSGELFF
j_call: TRBJ2-2
v_call: TRBV7-9

cdr3_aa: CASSLVDSRNTEAFF
j_call: TRBJ1-1
v_call: TRBV5-1

cdr3_aa: CASSTQGFREQYF
j_call: TRBJ2-7
v_call: TRBV2

cdr3_aa: CASSPEYTSWKLFF
j_call: TRBJ1-4
v_call: TRBV18

cdr3_aa: CASSHRVGASHQPQHF
j_call: TRBJ1-5
v_call: TRBV28

cdr3_aa: CASSSPKAANYGYTF
j_call: TRBJ1-2
v_call: TRBV4-1

cdr3_aa: CASSTRAWTGELFF
j_call: TRBJ2-2
v_call: TRBV6-1

cdr3_aa: CASSRTSSGESTDTQYF
j_call: TRBJ2-3
v_call: TRBV4-2

cdr3_aa: CASSTGDNYGYTF
j_call: TRBJ1-2
v_call: TRBV18

cdr3_aa: CASSLNGPYEQYF
j_call: TRBJ2-7
v_call: TRBV27

cdr3_aa: CASSQALRAGPYNEQFF
j_call: TRBJ2-1
v_call: TRBV4-2

cdr3_aa: CASSVKETQYF
j_call: TRBJ2-5
v_call: TRBV2

cdr3_aa: CASSWEEETQYF
j_call: TRBJ2-5
v_call: TRBV5-1

cdr3_aa: CASSADRGTGNTIYF
j_call: TRBJ1-3
v_call: TRBV9

cdr3_aa: CASSLEPRNYGYTF
j_call: TRBJ1-2
v_call: TRBV28

cdr3_aa: CASSPGGLGETQYF
j_call: TRBJ2-5
v_call: TRBV28

cdr3_aa: CASSPLGRGRKSNQPQHF
j_call: TRBJ1-5
v_call: TRBV13

cdr3_aa: CASSRRQGQTEAFF
j_call: TRBJ1-1
v_call: TRBV4-3

cdr3_aa: CASSLDRAQETQYF
j_call: TRBJ2-5
v_call: TRBV7-2

cdr3_aa: CASSRAAGSSYNEQFF
j_call: TRBJ2-1
v_call: TRBV7-6

cdr3_aa: CASSYSNGGTQYF
j_call: -
v_call: TRBV6-5

cdr3_aa: CAWREAGAKNIQYF
j_call: TRBJ2-4
v_call: TRBV30

cdr3_aa: CASSGGENTEAFF
j_call: TRBJ1-1
v_call: TRBV18

cdr3_aa: CASSPQPGKETQYF
j_call: TRBJ2-5
v_call: TRBV7-9

cdr3_aa: CASSQDPGGYPAGELFF
j_call: TRBJ2-2
v_call: TRBV4-1

cdr3_aa: CASSSTDTQYF
j_call: TRBJ2-3
v_call: TRBV7-3

cdr3_aa: CASSYSLGNQPQHF
j_call: TRBJ1-5
v_call: TRBV6-5

cdr3_aa: CASSLETEQYF
j_call: TRBJ2-7
v_call: TRBV5-1

cdr3_aa: CASSLGTGSYEQYF
j_call: TRBJ2-7
v_call: TRBV7-2

cdr3_aa: CASSSGQRGYTF
j_call: TRBJ1-2
v_call: TRBV5-1

cdr3_aa: CATSRDKQPQHF
j_call: TRBJ1-5
v_call: TRBV15

cdr3_aa: CAWTLAKNIQYF
j_call: TRBJ2-4
v_call: TRBV30

cdr3_aa: CASSLPRAGAQYF
j_call: TRBJ2-5
v_call: TRBV28

cdr3_aa: CASSVTGLNTGELFF
j_call: TRBJ2-2
v_call: TRBV11-2

cdr3_aa: CASSLKPTSGSGNTQYF
j_call: TRBJ2-3
v_call: TRBV13

cdr3_aa: CASSLVGTGTDTQYF
j_call: TRBJ2-3
v_call: TRBV5-4

cdr3_aa: CASSYGPGRETQYF
j_call: TRBJ2-5
v_call: TRBV10-1

cdr3_aa: CASSVGGEETQYF
j_call: -
v_call: TRBV9

cdr3_aa: CASSSRRRVGSYEQFF
j_call: TRBJ2-1
v_call: TRBV28

cdr3_aa: CATLPQGGPYEQYF
j_call: TRBJ2-7
v_call: TRBV7-2

cdr3_aa: CASSARGQPNTEAFF
j_call: TRBJ1-1
v_call: TRBV9

cdr3_aa: CASSHPTHVGYQETQYF
j_call: TRBJ2-5
v_call: TRBV23-1

cdr3_aa: CASSYLGGAGDTQYF
j_call: TRBJ2-3
v_call: TRBV6-6

cdr3_aa: CASSSNQPQHF
j_call: TRBJ1-5
v_call: TRBV6-6

cdr3_aa: CASSEEGYSTEAFF
j_call: TRBJ1-1
v_call: TRBV6-1